The clone carrying this TCR beta chain occurred many times. Sequencing ends 3 residues short of the CDR3 end; the germline J gene provides the rest. The data were taken from a study of T cell clonality in common variable immunodeficiency. Germline V gives CDR1 SEHNR, CDR2 FQNEAQ (reference sequence). The CDR3 runs 13 residues. The assay was immunoSEQ multiplex PCR, and TCRdb's table has in-frame clones only and misses some. The sample is made up of about 52,000 clones, none counted only once. The chain recombines TRBV7-9 with TRBJ1-2; tentative D call: TRBD1 (5 bases). The sample taken for sequencing was peripheral blood mononuclear cells. This receptor was taken from a person aged 18-69 years in good health. This chain's CDR3 is CASSLAQGEGYTF. CDR3 DNA (partial): TGTGCCAGCAGCTTAGCGCAGGGAGAGGGC.